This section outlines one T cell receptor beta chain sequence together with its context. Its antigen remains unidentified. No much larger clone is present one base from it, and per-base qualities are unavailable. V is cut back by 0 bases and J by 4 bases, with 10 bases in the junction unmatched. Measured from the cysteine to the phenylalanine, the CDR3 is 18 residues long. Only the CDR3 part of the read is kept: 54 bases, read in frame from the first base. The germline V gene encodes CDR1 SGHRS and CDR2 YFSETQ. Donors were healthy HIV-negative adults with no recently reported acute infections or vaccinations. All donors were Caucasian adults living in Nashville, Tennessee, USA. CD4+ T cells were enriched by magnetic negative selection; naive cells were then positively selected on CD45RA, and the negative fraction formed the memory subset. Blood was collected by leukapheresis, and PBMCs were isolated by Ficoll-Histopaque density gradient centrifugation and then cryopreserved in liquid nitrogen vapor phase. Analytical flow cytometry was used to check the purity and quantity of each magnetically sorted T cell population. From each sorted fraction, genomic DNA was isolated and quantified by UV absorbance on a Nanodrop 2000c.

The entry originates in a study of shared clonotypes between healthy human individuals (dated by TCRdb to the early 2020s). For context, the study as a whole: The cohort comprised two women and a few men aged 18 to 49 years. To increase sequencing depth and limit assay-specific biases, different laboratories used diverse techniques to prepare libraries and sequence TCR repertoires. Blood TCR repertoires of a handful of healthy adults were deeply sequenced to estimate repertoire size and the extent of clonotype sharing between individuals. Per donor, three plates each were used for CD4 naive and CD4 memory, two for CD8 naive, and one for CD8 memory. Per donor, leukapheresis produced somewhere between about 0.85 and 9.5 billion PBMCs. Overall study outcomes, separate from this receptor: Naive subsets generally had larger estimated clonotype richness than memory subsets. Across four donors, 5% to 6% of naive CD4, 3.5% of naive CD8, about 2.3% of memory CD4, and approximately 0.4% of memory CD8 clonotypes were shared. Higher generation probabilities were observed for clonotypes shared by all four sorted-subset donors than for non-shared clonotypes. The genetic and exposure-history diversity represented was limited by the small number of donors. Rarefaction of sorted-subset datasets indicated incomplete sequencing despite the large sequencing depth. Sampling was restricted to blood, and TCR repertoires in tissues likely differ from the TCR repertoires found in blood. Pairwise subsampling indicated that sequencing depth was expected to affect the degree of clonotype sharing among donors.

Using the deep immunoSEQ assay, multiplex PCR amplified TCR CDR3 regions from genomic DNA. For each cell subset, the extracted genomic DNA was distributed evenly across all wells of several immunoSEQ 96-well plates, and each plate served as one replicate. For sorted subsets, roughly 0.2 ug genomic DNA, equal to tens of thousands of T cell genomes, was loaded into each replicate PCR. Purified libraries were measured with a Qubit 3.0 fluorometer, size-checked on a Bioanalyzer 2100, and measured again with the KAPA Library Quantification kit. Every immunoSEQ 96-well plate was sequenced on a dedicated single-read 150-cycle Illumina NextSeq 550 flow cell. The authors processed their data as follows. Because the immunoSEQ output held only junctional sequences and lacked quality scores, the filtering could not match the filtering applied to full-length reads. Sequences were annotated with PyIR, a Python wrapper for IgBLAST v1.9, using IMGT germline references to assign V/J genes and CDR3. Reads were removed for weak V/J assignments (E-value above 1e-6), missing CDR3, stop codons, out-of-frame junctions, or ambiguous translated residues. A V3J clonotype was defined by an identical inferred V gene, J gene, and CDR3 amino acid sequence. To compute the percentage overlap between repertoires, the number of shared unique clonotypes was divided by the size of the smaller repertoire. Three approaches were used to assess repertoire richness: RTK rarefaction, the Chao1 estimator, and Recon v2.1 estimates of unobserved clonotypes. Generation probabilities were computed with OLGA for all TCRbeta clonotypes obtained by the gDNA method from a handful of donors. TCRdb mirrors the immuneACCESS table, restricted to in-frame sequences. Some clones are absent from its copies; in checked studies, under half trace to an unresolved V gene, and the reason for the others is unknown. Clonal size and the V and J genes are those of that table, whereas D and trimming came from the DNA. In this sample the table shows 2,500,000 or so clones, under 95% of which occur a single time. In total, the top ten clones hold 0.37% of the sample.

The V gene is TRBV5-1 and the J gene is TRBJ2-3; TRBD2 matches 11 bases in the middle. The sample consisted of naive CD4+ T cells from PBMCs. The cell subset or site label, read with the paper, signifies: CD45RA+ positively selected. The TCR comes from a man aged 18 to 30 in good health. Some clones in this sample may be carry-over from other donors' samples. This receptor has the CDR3 CASSLEASGRREADTQYF. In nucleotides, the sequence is TGCGCCAGCAGCTTGGAGGCTAGCGGGAGGAGGGAGGCAGATACGCAGTATTTT.